This passage covers 27 T cell receptor beta chains from one sample sequenced in a study of neurological immune-mediated disorders. TCRdb analysed the 5' RACE reads with MiXCR anew, one entry per CDR3 protein. The profile covers approximately 30,000 distinct CDR3 sequences, with more than 20% appearing a single time and 15% to 20% taken by the ten largest. Sequencing input: PBMCs. These receptors all stem from a woman aged 55-69 years in good health.

This clonotype was detected ten times or more. The chain uses TRBV25-1 and TRBJ2-7; perhaps TRBD2 as D (5 bases). Germline V gene data show CDR1 as MGHDK and CDR2 as SYGVNS. This CDR3 is 12 amino acids long. V lost 4 bases to trimming and J lost 9 bases, with 13 bases between them. In nucleotides, the CDR3 is TGTGCCAGCAGTGGGCCGGGGTTAGCGCAGTACTTC. Protein sequence: CASSGPGLAQYF.

This clonotype has a handful of counts. The rearrangement uses TRBV13 and TRBJ2-5; a possible D gene is TRBD1 (6 bases). The V gene's germline CDR1 is PRHDT and CDR2 FYEKMQ (reference sequence). This CDR3 contains 15 residues. Trimming took off 5 bases at V and 1 base at J, with 14 bases between the two ends. The DNA for the CDR3 is TGTGCCAGCAGCCTGTATCAGGGGCTCCAAGAGACCCAGTACTTC. This encodes CASSLYQGLQETQYF.

This clonotype was recorded at least ten times. This chain links TRBV5-1 with TRBJ2-1; TRBD2 is a possible D gene (7 bases). V dropped 0 bases and J dropped 4 bases, with 14 bases sitting between them. The germline V gene encodes CDR1 SGHRS and CDR2 YFSETQ. The CDR3 length is 16 residues. The CDR3 nucleotides read TGCGCCAGCAGCTTGGGTCCGGGGGGCCTATACAATGAGCAGTTCTTC. Amino acids: CASSLGPGGLYNEQFF.

By proportion, this clonotype is medium-sized. DNA for the CDR3: TGTGCCAGCAGCCCCTCGGGGCGGGAGGGGACAAAGGAGCAGTACTTC. Protein: CASSPSGREGTKEQYF. The chain carries TRBV14 and TRBJ2-7; 9 bases map to TRBD2. V lost 4 bases to trimming and J lost 7 bases; unmatched junction nucleotides: 14. The CDR3 extends over 16 amino acids. Germline V CDR1 and CDR2: SGHDN, FVKESK.

Regarding this clonotype: A read error may account for a junction end that differs from germline. The rearrangement uses TRBV7-2 and TRBJ2-7; 12 bases fit TRBD1. CDR1 is SGHTA and CDR2 is FQGNSA in the germline V gene. This CDR3 spans 16 amino acids. This chain's CDR3 is CACSFAPGQGAREQYF. The CDR3 nucleotides read TGTGCCTGCAGCTTTGCCCCGGGACAGGGGGCGCGGGAGCAGTACTTC. The whole variable domain, filled in from reference TRBV7-2 and TRBJ2-7, reads GAGVSQSPSNKVTEKGKDVELRCDPISGHTALYWYRQSLGQGLEFLIYFQGNSAPDKSGLPSDRFSAERTGGSVSTLTIQRTQQEDSAVYLCACSFAPGQGAREQYFGPGTRLTVT.

This clonotype was recorded a few times. The V and J genes are TRBV28 and TRBJ2-7, with D tentatively TRBD1 (6 bases). The V end lost 4 bases, the J end lost 3 bases, and 10 bases lay between the germline ends. This CDR3 contains 13 residues. Germline V gives CDR1 MDHEN, CDR2 SYDVKM. The CDR3 region has the DNA TGTGCCAGCAGTTCCGGACAGAGCTACGAGCAGTACTTC. It yields the protein CASSSGQSYEQYF.

This clonotype was counted ten times or more. This chain connects TRBV7-8 to TRBJ1-2; perhaps TRBD1 as D (6 bases). Trimming stripped 0 bases from V and 4 bases from J, with 15 bases between. The CDR3 spans 16 residues. CDR1 and CDR2 from the germline V gene are SGHVS and FQNEAQ. This CDR3 is CASSLAAGALGYGYTF. The CDR3 coding sequence is TGTGCCAGCAGCTTAGCGGCAGGGGCCCTTGGCTATGGCTACACCTTC. Supplemented by reference TRBV7-8 and TRBJ1-2, the full variable domain reads GAGVSQSPRYKVAKRGQDVALRCDPISGHVSLFWYQQALGQGPEFLTYFQNEAQLDKSGLPSDRFFAERPEGSVSTLKIQRTQQEDSAVYLCASSLAAGALGYGYTFGSGTRLTVV.

This chain's CDR3 is CASSEIVQQFF. CDR3 DNA sequence: TGTGCCAGCAGTGAAATAGTTCAGCAGTTCTTC. The chain carries TRBV6-1 and TRBJ2-1, with D hard to call. CDR3 length: 11 residues. V was clipped by 2 bases and J by 11 bases, with 7 bases between them. In germline, CDR1 is MNHNS, CDR2 SASEGT.

This clonotype was seen repeatedly, ten times or more. The chain employs TRBV9 and TRBJ2-5; no clear D. The V end was cut by 0 bases, the J end by 3 bases, with 0 bases between. CDR3 length: 11 residues. Germline CDR1 reads SGDLS; CDR2 reads YYNGEE. The DNA of the CDR3 is TGTGCCAGCAGCGTAGAAGAGACCCAGTACTTC. Protein: CASSVEETQYF.

This chain uses TRBV19 with TRBJ2-7, with TRBD2 matching 9 bases. The CDR3 covers 15 residues. The trim removed 5 bases at V and 3 bases at J, leaving 8 bases unmatched. Germline CDR1 reads LNHDA; CDR2 reads SQIVND (reference sequence). CDR3 DNA sequence: TGTGCCAGTAGTCCCAACCTAGCGGGGAACTACGAGCAGTACTTC. Encoded protein: CASSPNLAGNYEQYF.

In this sample, this clonotype turned up many times. This chain joins TRBV25-1 and TRBJ2-5; 9 nucleotides align to TRBD2. The ends lost 7 bases at V and 7 bases at J; junction bases unmatched: 4. The CDR3 length is 12 residues. Germline CDR1 MGHDK, CDR2 SYGVNS. CDR3 protein: CASTTSGGTQYF. CDR3 in DNA: TGTGCCAGCACGACTAGCGGAGGGACCCAGTACTTC.

As concerns this clonotype: The germline gene is not matched at one end of the junction; a read error may be the cause. The chain employs TRBV7-3 and TRBJ2-2, with D possibly TRBD2 on 7 matching bases. Germline assignment: CDR1 SGHTA and CDR2 FQGTGA. The CDR3 contains 14 residues. The CDR3 DNA reads as TGTGCCAGCAGCTTAGGCCAGGAGACCGGGGGGCTGTTCTTT. Protein product: CASSLGQETGGLFF.

This clonotype was counted ten times or more. The chain carries TRBV5-6 and TRBJ1-5; 7 bases align to TRBD1. The junction had 3 bases not matched to a gene; V was cut back by 3 bases and J by 6 bases. The germline V gene encodes CDR1 SGHDT and CDR2 YYEEEE. The length of the CDR3 is 13 residues. The chain's CDR3 is CASSSQGGQPQHF. In DNA, the CDR3 is TGTGCCAGCAGCTCCCAGGGGGGTCAGCCCCAGCATTTT.

This clonotype was counted ten times or more. The chain has TRBV5-1 and TRBJ1-5; D is possibly TRBD1 (5 bases). Germline assignment: CDR1 SGHRS and CDR2 YFSETQ. This CDR3 comprises 14 residues. V lost 3 bases, J lost 0 bases, and 7 bases lay in between. The CDR3 loop reads CASSSGDSNQPQHF. The CDR3 DNA is TGCGCCAGCAGCTCGGGGGATAGCAATCAGCCCCAGCATTTT.

V gene TRBV10-3 combines with J gene TRBJ2-7, with 7 bases fitting TRBD1. CDR1 is ENHRY, CDR2 SYGVKD, per germline. The J segment lost 3 bases and the V segment lost 10 bases, leaving 12 bases of the junction unmatched. CDR3 size: 14 residues. This CDR3 reads CASTTGTEDYEQYF. The CDR3 DNA reads as TGTGCCAGTACAACCGGGACAGAGGACTACGAGCAGTACTTC.

This clonotype was observed at least ten times. The rearrangement uses TRBV5-5 and TRBJ1-1; D is unresolved. The CDR3 spans 11 residues. V was shortened by 0 bases and J by 10 bases, with 7 bases between the two germline ends. The germline V gene has CDR1 SGHKS and CDR2 YYEKEE (reference sequence). Written as DNA, the CDR3 is TGTGCCAGCAGCTTGGGACTCTTAGCTTTCTTT. It codes for CASSLGLLAFF. Based on the CDR3 plus reference TRBV5-5 and TRBJ1-1, the full variable domain is DAGVTQSPTHLIKTRGQQVTLRCSPISGHKSVSWYQQVLGQGPQFIFQYYEKEERGRGNFPDRFSARQFPNYSSELNVNALLLGDSALYLCASSLGLLAFFGQGTRLTVV.

This clonotype has ten or more counts. The J gene is TRBJ1-1, the V gene TRBV5-1; weak D call: TRBD1 (5 bases). This CDR3 has 16 amino acids. Germline CDR1 SGHRS, CDR2 YFSETQ. Trimming shortened V by 0 bases and J by 4 bases, and 16 bases separated the two germline ends. This CDR3 is CASSLGGGARGTEAFF. The DNA of the CDR3 is TGCGCCAGCAGCTTGGGAGGAGGGGCTAGGGGCACTGAAGCTTTCTTT.

This clonotype is classed as large. The rearrangement uses TRBV25-1 and TRBJ2-5, with D tentatively TRBD1 or TRBD2 (5 bases each). CDR1 and CDR2 (germline): MGHDK, SYGVNS. Deletions cut 6 bases from V and 4 bases from J, with 27 bases between. The CDR3 length is 18 residues. CDR3 sequence (DNA): TGTGCCAGCAGCGCAAGGGGTTACAGCCTGAAGAGGGGAGAGACCCAGTACTTC. Translating it yields CASSARGYSLKRGETQYF.

This clonotype was seen repeatedly, ten times or more. V is TRBV7-9 and J is TRBJ1-4, with D maybe TRBD1 (6 bases). This CDR3 region has 16 residues. From germline, CDR1 is SEHNR and CDR2 FQNEAQ (reference sequence). Trimming shortened V by 4 bases and J by 6 bases, and 18 bases separated the two germline ends. The CDR3 spells CASSSGDDRRYEKLFF. CDR3 nucleotide sequence: TGTGCCAGCAGCTCCGGCGACGACAGGCGATATGAAAAACTGTTTTTT.

This clonotype came up a few times. The chain uses TRBV12-3 or TRBV12-4 and TRBJ2-1; weak D call: TRBD2 (5 bases). Trimming pared 6 bases from V and 9 bases from J, leaving 12 bases between. The CDR3 is 12 amino acids. CDR3 DNA: TGTGCCAGCAGCCCTATCCGGGGTGAGCAGTTCTTC. Translated: CASSPIRGEQFF.

This clonotype was seen at least ten times. This chain links TRBV5-1 with TRBJ2-1, with 12 nucleotides matching TRBD1. The CDR3 sequence is 15 residues long. The V and J ends lost 4 bases and 4 bases, in that order; junction bases with no gene match: 3. Per the germline V gene, CDR1 is SGHRS and CDR2 is YFSETQ. As DNA, the CDR3 is TGCGCCAGCAGCCTGGGACAGGGGGCGTACAATGAGCAGTTCTTC. Translation: CASSLGQGAYNEQFF.

This chain joins TRBV28 and TRBJ2-7, with TRBD1 as a possible D gene (5 bases). Trimming stripped 6 bases from V and 0 bases from J, with 9 bases between. Per the germline V gene, CDR1 is MDHEN and CDR2 is SYDVKM. This CDR3 has 13 residues. CDR3 nucleotide sequence: TGTGCCAGCAGACCCGACAGCTCCTACGAGCAGTACTTC. It translates to CASRPDSSYEQYF.

This clonotype was picked up many times. This chain uses TRBV4-3 with TRBJ2-7; a weak D match, TRBD1 (6 bases). The V end lost 0 bases, the J end lost 3 bases, and 9 bases lay between the germline ends. The CDR3 has 14 residues. Germline V gene sequence: CDR1 LGHNA, CDR2 YSLEER. CDR3 nucleotide sequence: TGCGCCAGCAGCCAAGACCCACAGGGCTACGAGCAGTACTTC. The encoded protein is CASSQDPQGYEQYF.

This clonotype came up many times. This rearrangement joins TRBV5-1 to TRBJ2-7; the match to TRBD2 covers 7 bases. Germline trimming cut 4 bases from V and 3 bases from J; bases unmatched to any gene: 19. CDR1 is SGHRS and CDR2 is YFSETQ in the germline V gene. This CDR3 comprises 18 residues. CDR3 loop: CASSGSGLLAGAYYEQYF. In DNA, the CDR3 is TGCGCCAGCAGCGGGTCGGGACTTTTAGCGGGCGCATACTACGAGCAGTACTTC.

In this sample, this clonotype turned up many times. This rearrangement joins TRBV5-1 to TRBJ1-1; D unclear. Germline V gives CDR1 SGHRS, CDR2 YFSETQ. With 2 bases removed from V and 2 bases from J, the gap between germline ends came to 19 bases. The CDR3 loop spans 17 amino acids. CDR3 DNA sequence: TGCGCCAGCAGCTTTGGGAGCCTGGGAAGGGCTAACACTGAAGCTTTCTTT. Amino acid sequence: CASSFGSLGRANTEAFF.

Many counts were recorded for this clonotype. The rearrangement joins TRBV9 to TRBJ1-6, with D possibly TRBD1 on 5 matching bases. The CDR3 consists of 14 residues. The germline V gene encodes CDR1 SGDLS and CDR2 YYNGEE. Deletions cut 0 bases from V and 8 bases from J, with 9 bases between. The CDR3 spells CASSVGLGDSPLHF. In DNA form, the CDR3 reads TGTGCCAGCAGCGTAGGTCTAGGGGATTCACCCCTCCACTTT.

In this sample, this clonotype turned up many times. The rearrangement links TRBV5-1 to TRBJ1-1; D gene uncertain. Germline loops: CDR1 SGHRS, CDR2 YFSETQ. V shed 2 bases and J shed 2 bases, with 7 bases lying between them. This CDR3 is built from 13 residues. The CDR3 nucleotides read TGCGCCAGCAGCTTCGGGCCTAACACTGAAGCTTTCTTT. Its translation: CASSFGPNTEAFF.